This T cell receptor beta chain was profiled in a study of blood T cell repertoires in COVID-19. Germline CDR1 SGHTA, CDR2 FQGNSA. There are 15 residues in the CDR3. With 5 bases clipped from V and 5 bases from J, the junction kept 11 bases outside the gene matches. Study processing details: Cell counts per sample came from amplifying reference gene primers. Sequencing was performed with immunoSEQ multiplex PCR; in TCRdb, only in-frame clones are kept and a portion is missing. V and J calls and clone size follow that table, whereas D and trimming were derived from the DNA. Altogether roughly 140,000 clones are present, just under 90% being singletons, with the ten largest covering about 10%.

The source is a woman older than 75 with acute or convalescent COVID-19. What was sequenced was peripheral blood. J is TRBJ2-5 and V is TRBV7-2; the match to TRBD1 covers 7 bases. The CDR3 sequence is CASSPDRDSFETQYF. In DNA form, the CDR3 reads TGTGCCAGCAGCCCCGACCGGGACAGCTTTGAGACCCAGTACTTC.